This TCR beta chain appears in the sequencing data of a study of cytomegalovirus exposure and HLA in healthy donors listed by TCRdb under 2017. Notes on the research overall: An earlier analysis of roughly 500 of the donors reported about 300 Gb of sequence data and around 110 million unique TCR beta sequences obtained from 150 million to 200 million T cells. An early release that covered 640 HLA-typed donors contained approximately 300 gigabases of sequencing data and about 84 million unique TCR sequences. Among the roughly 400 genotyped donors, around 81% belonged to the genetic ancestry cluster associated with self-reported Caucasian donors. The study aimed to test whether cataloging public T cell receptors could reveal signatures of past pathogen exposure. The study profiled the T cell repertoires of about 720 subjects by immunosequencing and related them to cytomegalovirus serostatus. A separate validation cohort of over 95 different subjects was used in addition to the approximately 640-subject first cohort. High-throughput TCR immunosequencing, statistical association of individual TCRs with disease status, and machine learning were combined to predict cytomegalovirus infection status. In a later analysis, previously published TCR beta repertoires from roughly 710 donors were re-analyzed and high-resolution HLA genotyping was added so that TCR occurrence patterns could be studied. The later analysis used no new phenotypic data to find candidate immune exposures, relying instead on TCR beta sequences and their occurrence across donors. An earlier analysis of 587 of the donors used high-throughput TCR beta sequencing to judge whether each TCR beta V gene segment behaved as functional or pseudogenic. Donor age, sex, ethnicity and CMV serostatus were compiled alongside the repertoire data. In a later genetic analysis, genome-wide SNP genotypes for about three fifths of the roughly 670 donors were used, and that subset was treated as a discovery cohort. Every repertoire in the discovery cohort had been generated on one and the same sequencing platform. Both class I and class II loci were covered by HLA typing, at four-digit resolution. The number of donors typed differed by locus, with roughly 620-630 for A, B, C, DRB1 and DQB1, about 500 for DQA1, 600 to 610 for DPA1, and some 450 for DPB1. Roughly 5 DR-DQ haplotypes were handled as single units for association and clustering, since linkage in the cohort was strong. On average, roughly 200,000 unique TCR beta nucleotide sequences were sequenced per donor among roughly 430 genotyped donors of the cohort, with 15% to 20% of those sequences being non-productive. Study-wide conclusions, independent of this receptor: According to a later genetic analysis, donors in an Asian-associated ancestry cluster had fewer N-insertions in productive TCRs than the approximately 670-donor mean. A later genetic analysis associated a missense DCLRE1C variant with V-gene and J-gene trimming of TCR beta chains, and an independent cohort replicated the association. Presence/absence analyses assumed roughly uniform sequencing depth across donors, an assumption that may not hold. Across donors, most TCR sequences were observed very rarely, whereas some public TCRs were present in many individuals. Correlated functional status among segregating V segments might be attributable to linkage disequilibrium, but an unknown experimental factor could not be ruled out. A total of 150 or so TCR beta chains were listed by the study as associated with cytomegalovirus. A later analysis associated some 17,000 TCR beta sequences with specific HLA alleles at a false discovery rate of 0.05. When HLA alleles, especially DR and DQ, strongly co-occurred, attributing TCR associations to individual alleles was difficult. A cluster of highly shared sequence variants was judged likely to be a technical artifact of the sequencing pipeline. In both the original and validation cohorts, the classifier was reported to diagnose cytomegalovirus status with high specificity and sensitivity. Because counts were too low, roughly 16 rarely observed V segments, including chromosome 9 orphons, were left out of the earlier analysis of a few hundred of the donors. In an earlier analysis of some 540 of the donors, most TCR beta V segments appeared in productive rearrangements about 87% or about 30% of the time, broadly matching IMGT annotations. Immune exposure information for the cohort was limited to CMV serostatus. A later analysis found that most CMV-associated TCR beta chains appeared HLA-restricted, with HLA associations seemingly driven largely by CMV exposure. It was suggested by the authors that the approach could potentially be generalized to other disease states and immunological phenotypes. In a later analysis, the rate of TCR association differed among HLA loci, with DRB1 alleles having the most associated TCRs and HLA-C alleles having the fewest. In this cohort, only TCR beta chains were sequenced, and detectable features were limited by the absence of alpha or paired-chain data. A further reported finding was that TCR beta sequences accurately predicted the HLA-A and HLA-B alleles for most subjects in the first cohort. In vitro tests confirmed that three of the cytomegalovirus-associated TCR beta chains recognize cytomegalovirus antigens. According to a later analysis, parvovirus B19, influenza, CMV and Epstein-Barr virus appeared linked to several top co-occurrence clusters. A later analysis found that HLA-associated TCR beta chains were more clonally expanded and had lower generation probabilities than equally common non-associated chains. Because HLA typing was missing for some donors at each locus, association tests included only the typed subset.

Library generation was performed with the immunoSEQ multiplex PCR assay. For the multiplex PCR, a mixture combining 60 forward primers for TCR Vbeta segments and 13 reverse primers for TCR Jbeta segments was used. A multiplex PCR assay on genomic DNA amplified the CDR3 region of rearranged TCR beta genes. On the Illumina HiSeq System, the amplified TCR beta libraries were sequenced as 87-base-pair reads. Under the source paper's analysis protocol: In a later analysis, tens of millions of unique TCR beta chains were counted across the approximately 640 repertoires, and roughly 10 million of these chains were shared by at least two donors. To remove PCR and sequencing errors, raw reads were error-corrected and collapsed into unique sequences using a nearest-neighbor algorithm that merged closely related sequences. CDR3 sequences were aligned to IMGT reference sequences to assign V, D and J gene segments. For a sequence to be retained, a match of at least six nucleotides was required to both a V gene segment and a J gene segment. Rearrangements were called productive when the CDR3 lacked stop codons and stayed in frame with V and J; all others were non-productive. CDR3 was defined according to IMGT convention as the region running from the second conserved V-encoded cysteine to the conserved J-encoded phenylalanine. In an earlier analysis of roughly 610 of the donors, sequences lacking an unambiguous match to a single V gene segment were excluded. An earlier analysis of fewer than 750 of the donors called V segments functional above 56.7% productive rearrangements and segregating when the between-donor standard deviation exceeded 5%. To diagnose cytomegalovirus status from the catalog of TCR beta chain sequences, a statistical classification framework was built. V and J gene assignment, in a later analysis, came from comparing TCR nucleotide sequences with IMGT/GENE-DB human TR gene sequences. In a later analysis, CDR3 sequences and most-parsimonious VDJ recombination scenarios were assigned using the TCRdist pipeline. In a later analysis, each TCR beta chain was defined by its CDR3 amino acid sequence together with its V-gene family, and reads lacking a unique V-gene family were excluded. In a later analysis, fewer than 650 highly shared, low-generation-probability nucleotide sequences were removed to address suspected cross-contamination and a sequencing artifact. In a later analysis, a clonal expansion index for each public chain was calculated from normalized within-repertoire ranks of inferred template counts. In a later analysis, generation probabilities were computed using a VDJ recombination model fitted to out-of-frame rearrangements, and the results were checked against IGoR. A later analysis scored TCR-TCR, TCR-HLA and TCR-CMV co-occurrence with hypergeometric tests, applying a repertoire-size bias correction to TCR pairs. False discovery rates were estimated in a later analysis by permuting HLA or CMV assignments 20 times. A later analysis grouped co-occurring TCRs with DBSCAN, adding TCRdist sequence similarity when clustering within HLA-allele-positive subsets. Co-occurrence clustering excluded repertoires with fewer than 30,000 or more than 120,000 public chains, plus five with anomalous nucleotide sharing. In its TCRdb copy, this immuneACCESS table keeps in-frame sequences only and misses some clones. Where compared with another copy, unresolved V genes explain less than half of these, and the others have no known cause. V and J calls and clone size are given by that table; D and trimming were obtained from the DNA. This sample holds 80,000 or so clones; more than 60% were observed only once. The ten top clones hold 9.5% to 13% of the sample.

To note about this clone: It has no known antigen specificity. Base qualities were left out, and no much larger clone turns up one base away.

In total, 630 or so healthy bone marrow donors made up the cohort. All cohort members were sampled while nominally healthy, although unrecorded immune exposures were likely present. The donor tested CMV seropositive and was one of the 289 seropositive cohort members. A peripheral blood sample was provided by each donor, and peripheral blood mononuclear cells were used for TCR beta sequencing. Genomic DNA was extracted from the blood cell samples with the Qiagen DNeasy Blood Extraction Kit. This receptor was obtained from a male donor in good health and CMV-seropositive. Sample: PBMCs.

The CDR3 region: CASSSRPGTPSTDTQYF. Here is the DNA: TGTGCCAGCAGCTCGCGACCCGGGACTCCTAGCACAGATACGCAGTATTTT. This sequence uses TRBV7-6 and TRBJ2-3; D gene: possibly TRBD2, on 6 matching bases. From the cysteine up to the phenylalanine, the CDR3 has a length of 17 residues. Only the CDR3 region is kept as DNA, spanning 51 bases read in frame from base 1. V was cut back by 4 bases and J by 0 bases, leaving a gap of 17 bases between them. The germline V gene sets CDR1 to SGHVS and CDR2 to FNYEAQ.